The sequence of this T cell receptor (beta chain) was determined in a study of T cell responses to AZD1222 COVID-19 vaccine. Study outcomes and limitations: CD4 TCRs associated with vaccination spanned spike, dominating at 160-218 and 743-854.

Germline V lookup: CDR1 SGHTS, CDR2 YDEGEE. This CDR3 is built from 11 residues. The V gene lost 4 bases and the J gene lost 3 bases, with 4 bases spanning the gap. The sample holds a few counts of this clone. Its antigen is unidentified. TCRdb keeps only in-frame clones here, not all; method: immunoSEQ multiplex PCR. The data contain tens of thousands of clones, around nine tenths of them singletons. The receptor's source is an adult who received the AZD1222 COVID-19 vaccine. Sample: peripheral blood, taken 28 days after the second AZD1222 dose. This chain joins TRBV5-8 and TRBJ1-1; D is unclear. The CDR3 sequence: CASSLYTEAFF. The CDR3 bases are TGTGCCAGCAGCCTGTACACTGAAGCTTTCTTT.